This section outlines one T cell receptor (beta chain) sequence together with its context. TCRdb reprocessed the 5' RACE reads with MiXCR, giving one entry per CDR3 protein. Found here are more than 85,000 distinct CDR3 sequences, 17% of them singletons; the top ten hold 6.2%. The data were obtained in a study of T cells of healthy individuals. CDR1 is MDHEN and CDR2 is SYDVKM in the germline V gene. CDR3 length: 13 residues. The V segment lost 7 bases and the J segment 5 bases; nucleotides outside the gene matches: 7. This TCR came from a human donor in good health. J is TRBJ1-2 and V is TRBV28, with 7 bases identical to TRBD1. CDR3 nucleotide sequence: TGTGCCAGCACTTTGGGGACAGAATATGGCTACACCTTC. This translates into CASTLGTEYGYTF.